This T cell receptor (beta chain) was identified during a study of shared clonotypes between healthy human individuals. The naive CD8 subset, CD45RO-negative cells positively selected for CCR7, excluded terminally differentiated effector memory CD45RA+ cells. Adult Caucasians living in Nashville, Tennessee made up all of the donors. Study-level findings and limits: Shared clonotypes across all four donors exceeded non-shared ones in generation probability.

Original data processing: Filtering differed, since immunoSEQ gave only junction sequences and no quality scores. Generated by immunoSEQ multiplex PCR, the TCRdb table keeps only in-frame clones and is missing some. D and trimming were read from the DNA, whereas the V and J calls and clone size are those reported in that table. The sample carries roughly 2 million clones, about 95% recorded once. Germline values: CDR1 SEHNR, CDR2 FQNEAQ (reference sequence). V gave up 4 bases and J gave up 2 bases; unmatched junction bases: 10. The CDR3 totals 16 residues. Comments on this clone: What it recognizes is unknown.

Sequences were obtained from naive CD8+ T cells sorted from blood. This chain uses TRBV7-9 with TRBJ2-7, with 8 bases matching TRBD1. This sequence was found in a young man in good health. CDR3 DNA: TGTGCCAGCAGCTCCCCCCAGGGGGCCATCGCCTACGAGCAGTACTTC. Translated, it gives CASSSPQGAIAYEQYF.